These 19 T cell receptor beta chains were sequenced from one sample in a study of type 1 regulatory T cells. Each CDR3 protein is one row after TCRdb ran MiXCR on the reads. The sample shows 25,000 or so distinct CDR3 sequences, just under 75% of them seen only once. These TCRs are of unknown antigen specificity. The specimen sequenced was cultured T cells, either the whole culture or a sorted T cell fraction (not recorded which). Subset reported: Tr1-enriched cell product generated in vitro against host alloantigens. The receptors shown here come from a human donor in good health.

The rearrangement links TRBV4-3 to TRBJ2-7; 10 nucleotides agree with TRBD2. J gave up 2 bases and V 2 bases, and 6 bases lay outside the gene matches. The CDR3 runs 16 residues. Germline CDR1 reads LGHNA; CDR2 reads YSLEER. The CDR3 DNA reads TGCGCCAGCAGCCAATCGTCACTAGCGGGGCCCTACGAGCAGTACTTC. This codes for CASSQSSLAGPYEQYF.

V is TRBV6-1 and J is TRBJ2-2; 9 bases line up with TRBD2. The CDR3 spans 15 residues. The V segment lost 7 bases and the J segment 6 bases; nucleotides outside the gene matches: 9. CDR1 and CDR2 from the germline V gene are MNHNS and SASEGT. The CDR3 reads CASTEGSGGPGELFF. As DNA, the CDR3 is TGTGCCAGCACCGAAGGGAGCGGGGGGCCCGGGGAGCTGTTTTTT.

This clonotype was recorded once. At one end, the junction sequence differs from germline, possibly due to a read error. The rearrangement joins TRBV29-1 to TRBJ2-1; possibly TRBD2 for D (6 bases). Per germline, CDR1 SQVTM and CDR2 ANQGSEA. The CDR3 covers 11 residues. The CDR3 DNA reads TGTAGCGGAGGGAGGTCTGATGAGCAGTTCTTC. Protein: CSGGRSDEQFF.

The chain uses TRBV11-3 and TRBJ2-4, with 7 bases aligning to TRBD2. The germline V gene has CDR1 SGHNT and CDR2 YENEEA. This CDR3 comprises 15 residues. The ends lost 3 bases at V and 2 bases at J; junction bases unmatched: 4. The DNA for the CDR3 is TGTGCCAGCAGCTTCGGGGGGTCTACCAAAAACATTCAGTACTTC. Residues: CASSFGGSTKNIQYF.

The chain joins TRBV30 to TRBJ2-5; D gene uncertain. Germline values: CDR1 GTSNPN, CDR2 SVGIG (reference sequence). V lost 1 base and J 0 bases, leaving 15 bases between the germline ends. The CDR3 covers 16 residues. The CDR3 nucleotides read TGTGCCTGGAGTGACGAGGCGGCTAAGTACCAAGAGACCCAGTACTTC. Amino acids: CAWSDEAAKYQETQYF.

Remarks on this clonotype: A junction end diverges from the germline sequence, so it may reflect a read error. V is TRBV7-9 and J is TRBJ1-6; tentatively, D is TRBD1 (5 bases). The CDR3 runs to 15 residues. Germline assignment: CDR1 SEHNR and CDR2 FQNEAQ (reference sequence). The CDR3 loop is CVSSLQQDNNSPLHF. CDR3 coding DNA: TGTGTCAGCAGCTTACAACAGGATAATAATTCACCCCTCCACTTT.

The chain is built from TRBV18 and TRBJ2-1; D is undetermined. The CDR3 extends over 15 amino acids. The V end was cut by 5 bases, the J end by 0 bases, with 11 bases between. The V gene's germline CDR1 is KGHSH and CDR2 LQKENI. The DNA for the CDR3 is TGTGCCAGCTCAACCTTCCCAGGCTCCTACAATGAGCAGTTCTTC. Encoded protein: CASSTFPGSYNEQFF.

By share, this clonotype counts as medium-sized. V usage is TRBV6-1 and J usage is TRBJ2-2; 10 nucleotides line up with TRBD1. The CDR3 runs 14 residues. J gave up 6 bases and V 6 bases, and 4 bases lay outside the gene matches. The germline gives CDR1 MNHNS, CDR2 SASEGT. CDR3 protein: CASRTGGVPGELFF. CDR3 coding DNA: TGTGCCAGCAGGACAGGGGGCGTACCCGGGGAGCTGTTTTTT.

The chain employs TRBV12-3 or TRBV12-4 and TRBJ2-3; TRBD1 aligns across 7 bases. The CDR3 length is 15 residues. Losses at the gene ends were 7 bases for V and 2 bases for J; bases not matched to a gene: 9. CDR3 nucleotides: TGTGCCAGCAAACGGGACAGATCCATCACAGATACGCAGTATTTT. This encodes CASKRDRSITDTQYF.

This clonotype has a single count. This chain uses TRBV6-6 with TRBJ1-2; D is ambiguous. Trimming left V 0 bases short and J 5 bases short, with 16 bases between. From germline, CDR1 is MNHNY and CDR2 SVGAGI (reference sequence). The CDR3 covers 16 residues. The CDR3 DNA is TGTGCCAGCAGTTACTCGCCCCACGGTTCTTTTTATGGCTACACCTTC. This sequence encodes CASSYSPHGSFYGYTF.

The V call is TRBV7-8, the J call TRBJ2-1, with 9 bases fitting TRBD2. Germline V gives CDR1 SGHVS, CDR2 FQNEAQ. The trim removed 7 bases at V and 4 bases at J, leaving 8 bases unmatched. The length of the CDR3 is 15 residues. CDR3 residues: CASIAIAGVYNEQFF. For the CDR3, the DNA is TGTGCCAGCATCGCCATAGCGGGGGTGTACAATGAGCAGTTCTTC.

This chain uses TRBV29-1 with TRBJ1-1; the match to TRBD1 covers 7 bases. V shed 5 bases, J shed 0 bases, and the junction held 9 bases outside the gene matches. The CDR3 runs to 15 residues. Germline V gene lookup returns CDR1 SQVTM and CDR2 ANQGSEA. Here the CDR3 reads CSVKNRGSMNTEAFF. The CDR3 nucleotides read TGCAGCGTTAAAAACAGGGGTTCTATGAACACTGAAGCTTTCTTT. Combining the CDR3 with reference TRBV29-1 and TRBJ1-1 gives the whole variable domain SAVISQKPSRDICQRGTSLTIQCQVDSQVTMMFWYRQQPGQSLTLIATANQGSEATYESGFVIDKFPISRPNLTFSTLTVSNMSPEDSSIYLCSVKNRGSMNTEAFFGQGTRLTVV.

This clonotype was seen only once. This rearrangement joins TRBV6-5 to TRBJ1-5, with D possibly matching TRBD1 (5 bases). CDR1 and CDR2 from the germline V gene are MNHEY and SVGAGI. V was shortened by 5 bases and J by 6 bases, with 17 bases between the two germline ends. The CDR3 sequence is 15 residues long. Here the CDR3 reads CASSTGTLPGQPQHF. CDR3 bases: TGTGCCAGCAGTACCGGGACCCTTCCGGGTCAGCCCCAGCATTTT.

The V and J genes are TRBV15 and TRBJ2-1, with 12 bases fitting TRBD2. V dropped 5 bases and J dropped 2; count of bases not matched to a gene: 10. There are 18 residues in the CDR3. Per germline, CDR1 LNHNV and CDR2 YYDKDF (reference sequence). CDR3 loop: CATSDLAGGRTTYNEQFF. CDR3 DNA: TGTGCCACCAGCGATCTAGCGGGGGGGCGAACCACCTACAATGAGCAGTTCTTC.

This chain uses TRBV7-9 with TRBJ2-1; 12 nucleotides align to TRBD1. The germline CDR1 and CDR2 sequences are SEHNR and FQNEAQ (reference sequence). V lost 2 bases to trimming and J lost 8 bases; unmatched junction nucleotides: 7. This CDR3 spans 16 amino acids. CDR3 sequence (DNA): TGTGCCAGCAGCTTATCCCGGGACAGGGGGCGCGATGAGCAGTTCTTC. Protein sequence: CASSLSRDRGRDEQFF.

The genes are TRBV3-1 and TRBJ2-5, with 16 positions matching TRBD2. The germline V gene has CDR1 LGHDT and CDR2 YNNKEL (reference sequence). The CDR3 runs to 17 residues. V shed 0 bases, J shed 4 bases, and the junction held 2 bases outside the gene matches. The CDR3 DNA sequence: TGTGCCAGCAGCCAAGAGGGACTAGCGGGGGGGCGAGAGACCCAGTACTTC. Translated, it gives CASSQEGLAGGRETQYF.

This clonotype has just a few counts. The chain links TRBV5-1 to TRBJ2-1; 9 nucleotides agree with TRBD1. The CDR3 runs 14 residues. Germline-derived CDR1 and CDR2 are SGHRS and YFSETQ. V gave up 0 bases and J gave up 6 bases; unmatched junction bases: 1. In nucleotides, the CDR3 is TGCGCCAGCAGCTTGGGACAGGGGGTCAATGAGCAGTTCTTC. Its protein is CASSLGQGVNEQFF.

The chain links TRBV3-1 to TRBJ2-1; no reliable D call. Germline values: CDR1 LGHDT, CDR2 YNNKEL (reference sequence). The CDR3 is 12 amino acids. The V end lost 3 bases, the J end lost 5 bases, and 5 bases lay between the germline ends. CDR3 region: CASSHLHNEQFF. CDR3 DNA sequence: TGTGCCAGCAGCCACCTTCACAATGAGCAGTTCTTC.

The chain carries TRBV12-3 or TRBV12-4 and TRBJ1-1, with a weak D call TRBD1 (5 bases). V was shortened by 5 bases and J by 5 bases, with 15 bases between the two germline ends. The CDR3 is 14 amino acids. The CDR3 protein is CASSPGRAYTEAFF. CDR3 in DNA: TGTGCCAGCAGTCCCGGCAGGGCATATACTGAAGCTTTCTTT.